This T cell receptor (beta chain) was retrieved from a study of blood T cell repertoires in COVID-19. Study-level background: Acute-phase and convalescent COVID-19 samples originated in the United States, Italy and Spain.

Generated by immunoSEQ multiplex PCR, the TCRdb table keeps only in-frame clones and is missing some. The repertoire holds some 110,000 clones, with about 85% as singletons. V was cut by 3 bases and J by 3 bases, with 12 bases left in between. The germline V gene has CDR1 SGHNT and CDR2 YENEEA. The CDR3 totals 14 residues. V usage is TRBV11-3 and J usage is TRBJ2-7; tentatively, D is TRBD1 (5 bases). The clonotype originates from a man aged 50 to 59 with acute or convalescent COVID-19. Sequenced material: peripheral blood. As DNA, the CDR3 is TGTGCCAGCAGCTTCGACAGTAATATCTACGAGCAGTACTTC. It translates to CASSFDSNIYEQYF.